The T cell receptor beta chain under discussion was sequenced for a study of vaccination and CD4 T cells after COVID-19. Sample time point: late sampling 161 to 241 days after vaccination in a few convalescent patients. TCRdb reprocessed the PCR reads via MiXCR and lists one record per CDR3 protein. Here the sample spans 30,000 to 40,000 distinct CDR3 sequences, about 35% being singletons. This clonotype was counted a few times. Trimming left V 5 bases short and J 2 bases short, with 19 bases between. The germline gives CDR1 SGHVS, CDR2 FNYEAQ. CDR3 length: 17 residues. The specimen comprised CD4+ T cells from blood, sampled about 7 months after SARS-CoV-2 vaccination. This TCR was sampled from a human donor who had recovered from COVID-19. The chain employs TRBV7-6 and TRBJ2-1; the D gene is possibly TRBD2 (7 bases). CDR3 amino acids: CASSPWGGGGAYNEQFF. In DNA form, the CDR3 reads TGTGCCAGCAGCCCATGGGGGGGCGGGGGTGCCTACAATGAGCAGTTCTTC.